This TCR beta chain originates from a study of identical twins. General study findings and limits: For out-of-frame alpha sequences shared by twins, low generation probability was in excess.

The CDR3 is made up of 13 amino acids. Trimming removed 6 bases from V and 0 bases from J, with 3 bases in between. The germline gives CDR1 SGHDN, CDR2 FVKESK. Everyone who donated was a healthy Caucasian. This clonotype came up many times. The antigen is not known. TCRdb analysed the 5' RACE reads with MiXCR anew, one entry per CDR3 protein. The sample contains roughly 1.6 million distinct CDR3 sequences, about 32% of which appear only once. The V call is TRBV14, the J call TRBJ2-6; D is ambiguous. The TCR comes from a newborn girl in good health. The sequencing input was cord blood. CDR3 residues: CASRHSGANVLTF. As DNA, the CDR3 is TGTGCCAGCAGACACTCTGGGGCCAACGTCCTGACTTTC.